Listed here are 30 T cell receptor beta chains from one sample, sequenced in a study of cytomegalovirus exposure and HLA in healthy donors. PCR employed 60 Vbeta and 13 Jbeta primers. Using immunoSEQ multiplex PCR, the repertoire was profiled, and TCRdb retains in-frame clones only, with some absent. The listing contains 180,000 or so clones. The sequencing input was PBMCs. These receptors came from a woman aged 18-29 years in good health and CMV-seropositive.

The CDR3 spells CAWSLTGAYEQYF. CDR3 nucleotide sequence: TGTGCCTGGAGTCTAACAGGGGCCTACGAGCAGTACTTC. This chain links TRBV30 with TRBJ2-7; 7 bases map to TRBD1. The germline V gene has CDR1 GTSNPN and CDR2 SVGIG (reference sequence). CDR3 length: 13 residues. The V segment lost 2 bases and the J segment 2 bases; nucleotides outside the gene matches: 3.

The gene calls are TRBV5-5 and TRBJ1-2; TRBD1 is a possible D gene (5 bases). Trimming left V 4 bases short and J 8 bases short, with 24 bases between. Looked up from germline, CDR1 is SGHKS and CDR2 is YYEKEE (reference sequence). This CDR3 has 16 amino acids. The CDR3 sequence is CASSRLEQGVLRGYTF. CDR3 nucleotide sequence: TGTGCCAGCAGCCGGCTGGAGCAGGGTGTACTTCGGGGCTACACCTTC.

The V call is TRBV28, the J call TRBJ2-2; no clear D gene. Germline V gives CDR1 MDHEN, CDR2 SYDVKM. CDR3 length equals 13 residues. The V and J ends lost 3 bases and 5 bases respectively, with 7 bases between them. CDR3 nucleotide sequence: TGTGCCAGCAGTTTGCCCTATACCGGGGAGCTGTTTTTT. This translates into CASSLPYTGELFF.

V is TRBV7-9 and J is TRBJ1-5; D unclear. Germline V gene sequence: CDR1 SEHNR, CDR2 FQNEAQ (reference sequence). The CDR3 totals 13 residues. Trimming removed 7 bases at V and 3 bases at J, with 10 bases between. The CDR3 reads CASTWAPNQPQHF. The CDR3 DNA reads as TGTGCCAGCACCTGGGCTCCCAATCAGCCCCAGCATTTT.

The J gene is TRBJ2-3, the V gene TRBV5-1; weak D call: TRBD2 (5 bases). The ends were cut back, 4 bases at V and 3 bases at J, with 15 bases in the middle. CDR1 is SGHRS and CDR2 is YFSETQ in the germline V gene. The CDR3 has 15 residues. The CDR3 protein is CASSPGLSGTDTQYF. The CDR3 coding sequence is TGCGCCAGCAGCCCCGGACTGTCGGGGACAGATACGCAGTATTTT.

The chain links TRBV11-3 to TRBJ2-7, with D maybe TRBD1 (6 bases). This CDR3 region has 14 residues. Germline CDR1 and CDR2: SGHNT and YENEEA. V shed 5 bases and J shed 5 bases, with 16 bases lying between them. The CDR3 bases are TGTGCCAGCAGCCGAGACCGACAGGCTAACGAGCAGTACTTC. Translated: CASSRDRQANEQYF. The full variable domain, rest sourced from reference TRBV11-3 and TRBJ2-7, is EAGVVQSPRYKIIEKKQPVAFWCNPISGHNTLYWYLQNLGQGPELLIRYENEEAVDDSQLPKDRFSAERLKGVDSTLKIQPAELGDSAVYLCASSRDRQANEQYFGPGTRLTVT.

The V and J genes are TRBV4-2 and TRBJ1-4; TRBD1 matches at 9 bases. The CDR3 runs 17 residues. Germline-derived CDR1 and CDR2 are LGHNA and YNFKEQ. The junction had 7 bases not matched to a gene; V was cut back by 0 bases and J by 5 bases. Here the CDR3 reads CASSQDLNRGRNEKLFF. In DNA, the CDR3 is TGTGCCAGCAGCCAAGACTTAAACAGGGGGCGGAATGAAAAACTGTTTTTT.

The rearrangement uses TRBV29-1 and TRBJ1-1; D gene unclear. CDR1 SQVTM and CDR2 ANQGSEA come from the germline V gene. V was clipped by 7 bases and J by 10 bases, with 22 bases between them. This CDR3 has 13 amino acids. Here the CDR3 reads CSGREGSQSAAFF. The CDR3 DNA sequence: TGCAGCGGTAGGGAGGGAAGCCAATCTGCAGCTTTCTTT.

The chain recombines TRBV5-5 with TRBJ1-1; 8 bases fit TRBD1. After removal of 3 bases from V and 1 base from J, the junction contained 2 bases not matched to a gene. Germline V gene lookup returns CDR1 SGHKS and CDR2 YYEKEE (reference sequence). CDR3 length: 14 amino acids. CDR3 nucleotide sequence: TGTGCCAGCAGCTCGGGGACAGGGAACACTGAAGCTTTCTTT. As protein: CASSSGTGNTEAFF.

This chain connects TRBV7-9 to TRBJ2-1, with D uncertain. The germline CDR1 and CDR2 sequences are SEHNR and FQNEAQ (reference sequence). This CDR3 region has 14 residues. Trimming removed 2 bases from V and 8 bases from J, with 13 bases in between. CDR3 nucleotide sequence: TGTGCCAGCAGCTTAAATCCGGGTAAGGATGAGCAGTTCTTC. Its protein is CASSLNPGKDEQFF.

Note on this clone: At one end the junction does not follow the germline gene, possibly because of a read error. The chain has TRBV7-7 and TRBJ2-3; D unclear. The CDR3 sequence is 14 residues long. The germline CDR1 and CDR2 sequences are SSHAT and FNYEAQ (reference sequence). DNA for the CDR3: TGTGCTAGCAGCCCGACGACTAGCACAGATACGCAGTATTTT. Translation: CASSPTTSTDTQYF.

J is TRBJ1-4 and V is TRBV10-3; 8 bases map to TRBD1. CDR3 length equals 13 residues. V shed 2 bases, J shed 7 bases, and the junction held 0 bases outside the gene matches. CDR1 is ENHRY, CDR2 SYGVKD, per germline. The CDR3 nucleotides read TGTGCCATCAGTGAGACAGGGGGTGAAAAACTGTTTTTT. This translates into CAISETGGEKLFF.

This chain connects TRBV30 to TRBJ2-2; 7 nucleotides agree with TRBD2. There are 16 residues in the CDR3. Looked up from germline, CDR1 is GTSNPN and CDR2 is SVGIG (reference sequence). J was trimmed by 6 bases and V by 3 bases; bases with no gene match: 13. The chain's CDR3 is CAWSDPLGGEAGELFF. The CDR3 DNA reads as TGTGCCTGGAGCGACCCCCTGGGGGGGGAGGCCGGGGAGCTGTTTTTT.

The chain joins TRBV10-2 to TRBJ2-3; D possibly corresponds to TRBD2 (5 bases). Germline values: CDR1 WSHSY, CDR2 SAAADI. The CDR3 has 11 amino acids. The germline V and J ends were trimmed by 9 bases and 3 bases, with 7 bases remaining between them. This CDR3 reads CASSVTDTQYF. CDR3 bases: TGCGCCAGTAGCGTAACAGATACGCAGTATTTT.

This chain links TRBV18 with TRBJ2-5; D might be TRBD2 (6 bases). Per the germline V gene, CDR1 is KGHSH and CDR2 is LQKENI. V was trimmed by 1 base and J by 1 base, leaving 7 bases between them. The CDR3 length is 14 residues. The CDR3 DNA is TGTGCCAGCTCACCACGGGACTTCCAAGAGACCCAGTACTTC. Protein: CASSPRDFQETQYF.

The chain is built from TRBV5-1 and TRBJ2-7, with D possibly matching TRBD2 (6 bases). CDR3 size: 15 residues. Per germline, CDR1 SGHRS and CDR2 YFSETQ. The germline V and J ends were trimmed by 0 bases and 3 bases, with 13 bases remaining between them. The CDR3 here is CASSLGGGTYYEQYF. DNA of the CDR3: TGCGCCAGCAGCTTGGGAGGCGGGACTTACTACGAGCAGTACTTC.

This chain joins TRBV5-6 and TRBJ1-3; 9 bases agree with TRBD1. Looked up from germline, CDR1 is SGHDT and CDR2 is YYEEEE. After removal of 4 bases from V and 5 bases from J, the junction contained 7 bases not matched to a gene. The length of the CDR3 is 15 residues. In nucleotides, the CDR3 is TGTGCCAGCAGCCTAGGACAGGGGAGGCGAAACACCATATATTTT. It translates to CASSLGQGRRNTIYF.

The chain joins TRBV6-5 to TRBJ1-1; the D is unclear. V shed 2 bases and J shed 1 base, with 8 bases lying between them. The CDR3 spans 14 residues. CDR1 and CDR2 (germline): MNHEY, SVGAGI. The CDR3 coding sequence is TGTGCCAGCAGTTACCAGGAAAGGAACACTGAAGCTTTCTTT. This translates into CASSYQERNTEAFF.

The rearrangement uses TRBV4-1 and TRBJ1-2; D gene ambiguous. The CDR3 runs to 16 residues. Germline CDR1 and CDR2: MGHRA and YSYEKL. V lost 0 bases and J 5 bases, leaving 16 bases between the germline ends. CDR3 amino acids: CASSQDSQDIQYGYTF. The CDR3 DNA follows: TGCGCCAGCAGCCAAGATAGTCAGGATATACAGTATGGCTACACCTTC.

J is TRBJ2-5 and V is TRBV7-9; TRBD2 agrees at 9 bases. The DNA end favors TRBJ2-7, so the J call may be wrong. The CDR3 loop spans 15 amino acids. From germline, CDR1 is SEHNR and CDR2 FQNEAQ (reference sequence). CDR3 in DNA: TGTGCCAGCAGGATAGCGGGAGCTTACAACTACGAGCAGTACTTC. Translation: CASRIAGAYNYEQYF.

This sequence joins TRBV30 and TRBJ2-5; 9 bases line up with TRBD2. The J call is in doubt because the DNA end fits TRBJ2-7 better. The CDR3 sequence is 14 residues long. Germline assignment: CDR1 GTSNPN and CDR2 SVGIG (reference sequence). CDR3 protein: CAWSGLALSYEQYF. The CDR3 DNA reads as TGTGCCTGGTCGGGACTAGCCCTCTCCTACGAGCAGTACTTC.

This chain links TRBV6-1 with TRBJ1-5, with D possibly matching TRBD1 (6 bases). This CDR3 spans 12 amino acids. The germline V gene encodes CDR1 MNHNS and CDR2 SASEGT. The ends were cut back, 11 bases at V and 2 bases at J, with 10 bases in the middle. CDR3 coding DNA: TGTGCCTGCCGACAGGGCAATCAGCCCCAGCATTTT. Its protein product is CACRQGNQPQHF.

V and J are TRBV6-6 and TRBJ1-6; the match to TRBD1 covers 11 bases. Germline CDR1 MNHNY, CDR2 SVGAGI (reference sequence). Trimming at V came to 5 bases and at J to 7 bases, leaving 4 bases not matched to a gene. CDR3 length equals 15 residues. Written as DNA, the CDR3 is TGTGCCAGCAGTCGGGGACAGGGGGGGAATTCACCCCTCCACTTT. It codes for CASSRGQGGNSPLHF.

The chain uses TRBV5-4 and TRBJ2-2; D gene ambiguous. The CDR3 covers 13 residues. The ends were cut back, 4 bases at V and 8 bases at J, with 12 bases in the middle. The V gene's germline CDR1 is SGHNT and CDR2 YYREEE (reference sequence). The CDR3 nucleotides read TGTGCCAGCAGCACAAAGGCCAGGGGGGAGCTGTTTTTT. Its translation is CASSTKARGELFF.

The rearrangement links TRBV18 to TRBJ2-1; D gene ambiguous. V was cut by 0 bases and J by 0 bases, with 6 bases left in between. This CDR3 has 15 amino acids. Per the germline V gene, CDR1 is KGHSH and CDR2 is LQKENI. The CDR3, as DNA: TGTGCCAGCTCACCACCGACTCCCTCCTACAATGAGCAGTTCTTC. Translated, it gives CASSPPTPSYNEQFF.

J is TRBJ1-5 and V is TRBV10-3; 12 bases are a match to TRBD1. The V gene's germline CDR1 is ENHRY and CDR2 SYGVKD. V was pared by 0 bases and J by 11 bases, with 11 bases of the junction left unmatched. The CDR3 length is 17 residues. This chain's CDR3 is CAISESGQGASFRTQHF. CDR3 coding DNA: TGTGCCATCAGTGAGTCGGGACAGGGGGCCTCATTTCGGACCCAGCATTTT.

The chain is built from TRBV9 and TRBJ2-1; TRBD2 agrees at 11 bases. With 0 bases clipped from V and 3 bases from J, the junction kept 5 bases outside the gene matches. This CDR3 has 17 residues. Germline CDR1 reads SGDLS; CDR2 reads YYNGEE. Written as DNA, the CDR3 is TGTGCCAGCAGCGTAGGGGCTAGCGGGAGGAACTACAATGAGCAGTTCTTC. It encodes CASSVGASGRNYNEQFF.

This rearrangement joins TRBV5-4 to TRBJ2-1; TRBD2 matches at 7 bases. V lost 4 bases to trimming and J lost 0 bases; unmatched junction nucleotides: 10. The CDR3 sequence is 17 residues long. Per the germline V gene, CDR1 is SGHNT and CDR2 is YYREEE (reference sequence). CDR3 DNA sequence: TGTGCCAGCAGCCCAGCCGGGGGGACTCTCTCCTACAATGAGCAGTTCTTC. It encodes CASSPAGGTLSYNEQFF.

The chain employs TRBV19 and TRBJ2-1, with 10 positions matching TRBD2. The CDR3 is 13 residues long. The V and J ends lost 7 bases and 8 bases, in that order; junction bases with no gene match: 5. Germline CDR1 and CDR2: LNHDA and SQIVND (reference sequence). In DNA form, the CDR3 reads TGTGCCAGTAAAGCGGGAGGGCCCCATGAGCAGTTCTTC. Amino acid sequence: CASKAGGPHEQFF.

The chain links TRBV5-1 to TRBJ2-1, with TRBD1 as a possible D gene (5 bases). This CDR3 region has 15 residues. Germline lookup yields CDR1 SGHRS and CDR2 YFSETQ. V was clipped by 1 base and J by 2 bases, with 10 bases between them. The CDR3 DNA reads as TGCGCCAGCAGCTTGTTGCAGGGCCCCTACAATGAGCAGTTCTTC. It specifies CASSLLQGPYNEQFF. Variable domain in full (rest from reference TRBV5-1 and TRBJ2-1): KAGVTQTPRYLIKTRGQQVTLSCSPISGHRSVSWYQQTPGQGLQFLFEYFSETQRNKGNFPGRFSGRQFSNSRSEMNVSTLELGDSALYLCASSLLQGPYNEQFFGPGTRLTVL.